This section outlines one T cell receptor beta chain sequence together with its context. Its specificity is unknown. This sample was included in a study of T cell repertoires in cytomegalovirus infection. Across the study: Recently identified HLA-C-restricted CMV epitopes and well-studied HLA-B-restricted CMV epitopes were used by the study.

V was clipped by 0 bases and J by 3 bases, with 18 bases between them. CDR1 and CDR2 from the germline V gene are LGHNA and YNFKEQ. The CDR3 length is 18 residues. Each CDR3 protein is one row after TCRdb ran MiXCR on the reads. The sample lists around 340,000 distinct CDR3 sequences; 29% were seen once. This receptor was taken from a human donor in good health (CMV status not recorded). Some clones in this sample may be carry-over from other donors' samples. The chain recombines TRBV4-2 with TRBJ2-1, with no clear D. The source material was cultured PBMCs, sampled from culture after CMV antigen stimulation. Here the CDR3 reads CASSQEALEAKVYNEQFF. The CDR3 DNA reads as TGTGCCAGCAGCCAAGAAGCGTTAGAGGCTAAAGTCTACAATGAGCAGTTCTTC.